A selection of T cell receptor beta chains follows, all from one sample in a study of blood T cell repertoires in COVID-19. Data came from immunoSEQ multiplex PCR; TCRdb stores just in-frame clones and leaves some out. Counted here are more than 150,000 clones, roughly 76% occurring once; the ten biggest clones make up more than 10%. The sequenced sample consisted of peripheral blood. These receptors originate from a woman of 80 years or more with COVID-19, enrolled during active disease. CDR3s include the opening cysteine and the closing phenylalanine or tryptophan. The order of the fields is J gene, clone size, D gene, V gene, CDR3 DNA, CDR3 protein. The D gene is left open where the match is weak. Part of the rows lack a size; the others show once, few, many or a class for expanded clones.

TRBJ1-1	-	-	TRBV6-5	TGTGCCAGCAGTTACTCGGGAGCCGCTTTCTTT	CASSYSGAAFF
TRBJ1-5	-	-	TRBV19	TGTGCCAGTAGTATAGTCAGGGGCCGCCGGACTCTTAGCAATCAGCCCCAGCATTTT	CASSIVRGRRTLSNQPQHF
TRBJ1-1	-	-	TRBV7-8	TGTGCCAGCAGCCCGCGGGGGAACACTGAAGCTTTCTTT	CASSPRGNTEAFF
TRBJ2-7	-	TRBD2	TRBV5-4	TGTGCCAGCAGCTTGGAACTAGCGGCCTCCTACGAGCAGTACTTC	CASSLELAASYEQYF
TRBJ1-2	-	TRBD1	TRBV18	TGTGCCAGCTCGACAGGGTATGGCTACACCTTC	CASSTGYGYTF
TRBJ1-6	-	-	TRBV6-5	TGTGCCAGCAGTTTAGACATCTATAATTCACCCCTCCACTTT	CASSLDIYNSPLHF
TRBJ2-7	-	TRBD2	TRBV19	TGTGCCAGTAGTATTCGGACTAGCGGGGGAAGGGAGCAGTACTTC	CASSIRTSGGREQYF
TRBJ2-7	-	TRBD1	TRBV28	TGTGCCACCGGGACAGGAGCCTCCTACGAGCAGTACTTC	CATGTGASYEQYF
TRBJ2-7	-	-	TRBV5-1	TGCGCCAGCAGCTGGAACACAGGGGCGGGGGAGCAGTACTTC	CASSWNTGAGEQYF
TRBJ2-7	-	-	TRBV11-3	TGTGCCAGCAGCCTAGTATGGGTCGGGGAGCAGTACTTC	CASSLVWVGEQYF
TRBJ2-7	-	-	TRBV7-6	TGTGCCAGCAGCAAGGGGGGGATACCCTACGAGCAGTACTTC	CASSKGGIPYEQYF
TRBJ2-3	-	TRBD1	TRBV27	TGTGCCAGCAGTTCCAGGGGGCGAATAGATACGCAGTATTTT	CASSSRGRIDTQYF
TRBJ1-2	few	TRBD1	TRBV15	TGTGCCACCAGCCTAGGTGGACAGGATCTCTATGGCTACACCTTC	CATSLGGQDLYGYTF
TRBJ1-2	once	-	TRBV12-3/TRBV12-4	TGTGCCAGCAGGGAGTTAGCTATCTATGGCTACACCTTC	CASRELAIYGYTF
TRBJ2-6	-	-	TRBV5-1	TGCGCCAGCAGAACGGTCACCGGGGCCAACGTCCTGACTTTC	CASRTVTGANVLTF
TRBJ1-1	once	TRBD1	TRBV6-5	TGTGCCAGCAGTTACCTGGGACAGATGAACACTGAAGCTTTCTTT	CASSYLGQMNTEAFF
TRBJ1-6	once	-	TRBV23-1	TGCGCCAGCAGTCAATCTTCTCCGGGAGGGGGTTCACCCCTCCACTTT	CASSQSSPGGGSPLHF
TRBJ2-7	-	TRBD2	TRBV15	TGTGCCACCAGCAGAGATCGGGGTAGCGGGAGGTCCCGCTCCTACGAGCAGTACTTC	CATSRDRGSGRSRSYEQYF
TRBJ1-6	-	-	TRBV6-5	TGTGCCAGCAGTTACGCCGGTAATTCACCCCTCCACTTT	CASSYAGNSPLHF
TRBJ2-3	-	TRBD1	TRBV7-3	TGTGCCAGCAGCTTCCTCGACAGGGGCACGCAGTATTTT	CASSFLDRGTQYF
TRBJ1-2	-	TRBD1	TRBV27	TGTGCCAGCGGATGGAGGGACAGGGGACATGGCTACACCTTC	CASGWRDRGHGYTF
TRBJ2-7	-	-	TRBV20-1	TGCAGTGCTTGGACTGAGTACGAGCAGTACTTC	CSAWTEYEQYF
TRBJ1-1	-	-	TRBV14	TGTGCCAGCAGCCAAGTTGGGGGGTTGAACACTGAAGCTTTCTTT	CASSQVGGLNTEAFF
TRBJ2-7	-	TRBD2	TRBV29-1	TGCAGCTTCGCGGGACTAGCGGGAGGTACCTCCTACGAGCAGTACTTC	CSFAGLAGGTSYEQYF
TRBJ2-1	-	-	TRBV3-1/TRBV3-2	TGTGCCAGCAGCCAAGACCGGTTTAATGAGCAGTTCTTC	CASSQDRFNEQFF
TRBJ2-5	-	TRBD2	TRBV27	TGTGCCACCGGACTAGCGGGAGCGTGGGAGACCCAGTACTTC	CATGLAGAWETQYF
TRBJ2-1	-	-	TRBV12-3/TRBV12-4	TGTGCCAGCAGTTTTGGGGGCAACAATGAGCAGTTCTTC	CASSFGGNNEQFF
TRBJ1-1	once	-	TRBV18	TGTGCCAGCTCACCAGAAATGCAGATGGCTGAAGCTTTCTTT	CASSPEMQMAEAFF
TRBJ1-5	-	-	TRBV28	TGTGCCAGCAGTTCCCTCCAGGGGAAGAGCAATCAGCCCCAGCATTTT	CASSSLQGKSNQPQHF
TRBJ1-6	few	-	TRBV11-3	TGTGCCAGCGCCCCGGCGACATGGAATTCACCCCTCCACTTT	CASAPATWNSPLHF
TRBJ1-1	-	TRBD1	TRBV5-1	TGCGCCAGCAGCTTGAACCCGGACAGGGGGGAAGCTTTCTTT	CASSLNPDRGEAFF
TRBJ1-2	-	-	TRBV12-3/TRBV12-4	TGTGCCAGCAGGCTAGGGGGCTATGGCTACACCTTC	CASRLGGYGYTF
TRBJ2-2	-	TRBD2	TRBV4-2	TGTGCCAGCAGCCCTGGACTAGCGGGAGAAGGGGAGCTGTTTTTT	CASSPGLAGEGELFF
TRBJ2-5	-	TRBD1	TRBV11-2	TGTGCCAGCAGCCGGGACAGTAGGGAGACCCAGTACTTC	CASSRDSRETQYF
TRBJ2-1	-	TRBD2	TRBV7-2	TGTGCCAGCAGCGTTAGCGGGGGCTTCTCCTACAATGAGCAGTTCTTC	CASSVSGGFSYNEQFF
TRBJ2-5	-	TRBD1	TRBV7-9	TGTGCCAGCAGCCCCCTACAGGGGGATGAGACCCAGTACTTC	CASSPLQGDETQYF
TRBJ2-7	-	TRBD2	TRBV5-4	TGTGCCAGCAGCGCCGGACTAGCGGGATCGGGCTCCTACGAGCAGTACTTC	CASSAGLAGSGSYEQYF
TRBJ1-1	many	-	TRBV5-1	TGCGCCAGCACATTTTTCCCAGGGGCGGACACTGAAGCTTTCTTT	CASTFFPGADTEAFF
TRBJ1-4	-	-	TRBV6-2/TRBV6-3	TGTGCCAGCAGCGCAGTTGCAACTAATGAAAAACTGTTTTTT	CASSAVATNEKLFF
TRBJ2-7	-	-	TRBV27	TGTGCCAGCAGTCCCTTCCGGAGTTCGGGGGAGCAGTACTTC	CASSPFRSSGEQYF
TRBJ2-1	-	-	TRBV6-5	TGTGCCAGCAGTTACTTCCGCAGCGACAATGAGCAGTTCTTC	CASSYFRSDNEQFF
TRBJ2-5	-	TRBD2	TRBV19	TGTGCCAGTAGTATGGGGACTAGCGCAAAACAAGAGACCCAGTACTTC	CASSMGTSAKQETQYF
TRBJ1-3	-	TRBD1	TRBV7-9	TGTGCCAGCAGCTTGACAGGGGTTGGAAACACCATATATTTT	CASSLTGVGNTIYF
TRBJ1-1	once	TRBD1	TRBV2	TGTGCCAGCAGTCTTCAGGGGGGGAACACTGAAGCTTTCTTT	CASSLQGGNTEAFF
TRBJ1-2	-	-	TRBV4-1	TGCGCCAGCAGCCAACAAATACGGGGGGATTATCATGGCTACACCTTC	CASSQQIRGDYHGYTF
TRBJ1-2	-	-	TRBV10-3	TGTGCCATCAGTGAGTCTCGGGGTGGAGGCTATGGCTACACCTTC	CAISESRGGGYGYTF
TRBJ2-5	-	-	TRBV5-1	TGCGCCAGCAGCTTGCCAGTAAAAGAGACCCAGTACTTC	CASSLPVKETQYF
TRBJ2-5	once	-	TRBV28	TGTGCCAGCAGTTTAACGGGGAACCTCCAAGAGACCCAGTACTTC	CASSLTGNLQETQYF
TRBJ1-2	-	-	TRBV19	TGTGCCAGTAGTATAGGGGACTCCGGGCGCGGCTACACCTTC	CASSIGDSGRGYTF
TRBJ2-5	-	TRBD2	TRBV7-9	TGTGCCAGCAGCGCCCCGGGCGGGAGAGAGACCCAGTACTTC	CASSAPGGRETQYF
TRBJ1-1	once	-	TRBV2	TGTGCCAGCAGTGGCCAAGTGGCCCGGAGCACTGAAGCTTTCTTT	CASSGQVARSTEAFF
TRBJ2-1	few	-	TRBV30	TGTGCCTGGAGTGTTAGCGGCCAGGGAGAGCAGTTCTTC	CAWSVSGQGEQFF
TRBJ1-2	-	-	TRBV27	TGTGCCAGCAGTTACCCGGGGGGCTATGGCTACACCTTC	CASSYPGGYGYTF
TRBJ1-1	once	-	TRBV19	TGTGCCAGTAGTACCCGGACAATGAACACTGAAGCTTTCTTT	CASSTRTMNTEAFF
TRBJ2-2	-	-	TRBV18	TGTGCCAGCTCACCCCGACAGGATCCCGGGGAGCTGTTTTTT	CASSPRQDPGELFF
TRBJ1-1	-	-	TRBV7-3	TGTGCCAGCAGCTCGCGGTCGAACACTGAAGCTTTCTTT	CASSSRSNTEAFF
TRBJ1-1	-	TRBD1	TRBV5-1	TGCGCCAGCAGCCACGGGACAGGGACTGAAGCTTTCTTT	CASSHGTGTEAFF
TRBJ1-1	-	TRBD1	TRBV23-1	TGCGCCAGCAGTATTTCCGGGACAGTGGCTGAAGCTTTCTTT	CASSISGTVAEAFF
TRBJ2-5	-	TRBD2	TRBV11-3	TGTGCCAGCAGCTTTCGTCTAGCGGGGGACGAGACCCAGTACTTC	CASSFRLAGDETQYF
TRBJ2-1	-	-	TRBV28	TGTGCCAGCAGTTTATCACAGTACAATGAGCAGTTCTTC	CASSLSQYNEQFF